Described below is a single T cell receptor beta chain sequence and its context. Its antigen is still unknown. Some clones are missing from TCRdb's copy, which holds only in-frame ones; the method was immunoSEQ multiplex PCR. The table includes approximately 100,000 clones, more than 85% detected once. This entry belongs to a study of graft-versus-host responses after intestinal transplantation. Turning to the study itself: Each of the recipients got a multivisceral, liver-intestinal, or isolated intestinal transplant. Every recipient underwent anti-thymocyte globulin induction, then tacrolimus and steroids for roughly 3 years.

Findings and limits, study-wide: GvH clones detected in recipient marrow included some appearing first in ileum or blood. Some patients had graft-donor T cell macrochimerism, and their allografts showed high graft-versus-host to host-versus-graft clonal ratios.

The sample was unstimulated CD8+ T cells sorted from spleen or lymph node cells, taken before intestinal transplant. This sequence originates from a human donor who received an intestinal transplant.

For the CDR3, the DNA is TGTGCCAGCAGGCAAGACAGCTCCTACGAGCAGTACTTC. Its protein is CASRQDSSYEQYF. The V call is TRBV6-1, the J call TRBJ2-7; D may be TRBD1 (5 bases). The length of the CDR3 is 13 residues. Germline-derived CDR1 and CDR2 are MNHNS and SASEGT. V was clipped by 6 bases and J by 0 bases, with 9 bases between them.